The 27 T cell receptor beta chains below all came from one sample that was sequenced in a study of T cells after yellow fever vaccination. TCRdb re-called the 5' RACE reads through MiXCR, storing one row per CDR3 protein. The sample yields some 320,000 distinct CDR3 sequences, about 4% seen once. The sample consisted of PBMCs, taken 5 days after the yellow fever booster vaccination. Receptors were obtained from a young man who received the YFV17D yellow fever vaccine.

This clonotype appeared many times. The chain couples TRBV20-1 to TRBJ2-1; 8 bases are shared with TRBD2. The CDR3 extends over 16 amino acids. J gave up 0 bases and V 3 bases, and 7 bases lay outside the gene matches. Germline CDR1 DFQATT, CDR2 SNEGSKA (reference sequence). The CDR3 sequence is CSASAQRGSSYNEQFF. CDR3 in DNA: TGCAGTGCTAGCGCCCAGCGGGGGTCCTCCTACAATGAGCAGTTCTTC.

Only a few counts were recorded for this clonotype. The V gene is TRBV7-8, the J gene TRBJ2-7; a possible D gene is TRBD2 (5 bases). Germline V gene sequence: CDR1 SGHVS, CDR2 FQNEAQ. The CDR3 runs 13 residues. V lost 6 bases, J lost 2 bases, and 11 bases lay in between. This chain's CDR3 is CASRTRGAYEQYF. The CDR3 region has the DNA TGTGCCAGCAGAACTCGGGGTGCCTACGAGCAGTACTTC. The full variable domain, in which reference TRBV7-8 and TRBJ2-7 provide the parts outside the CDR3, is GAGVSQSPRYKVAKRGQDVALRCDPISGHVSLFWYQQALGQGPEFLTYFQNEAQLDKSGLPSDRFFAERPEGSVSTLKIQRTQQEDSAVYLCASRTRGAYEQYFGPGTRLTVT.

This clonotype was counted ten times or more. J is TRBJ2-3 and V is TRBV19; D possibly corresponds to TRBD2 (6 bases). Trimming took off 7 bases at V and 7 bases at J, with 15 bases between the two ends. The V gene's germline CDR1 is LNHDA and CDR2 SQIVND (reference sequence). This CDR3 is 13 amino acids long. Here the CDR3 reads CASTGSGGYTQYF. The CDR3 coding sequence is TGTGCCAGTACCGGGAGCGGTGGGTATACGCAGTATTTT.

This clonotype was seen repeatedly, ten times or more. The V gene is TRBV5-1, the J gene TRBJ2-5, with D unresolved. There are 13 residues in the CDR3. The V and J ends lost 0 bases and 3 bases respectively, with 6 bases between them. Germline CDR1 reads SGHRS; CDR2 reads YFSETQ. CDR3 coding DNA: TGCGCCAGCAGCTTGGGGGCAGAAGAGACCCAGTACTTC. Translation: CASSLGAEETQYF.

Only a few counts were recorded for this clonotype. This chain's CDR3 is CSAPGLAGARETQYF. Here the CDR3 DNA reads TGCAGTGCTCCCGGACTAGCGGGGGCTCGGGAGACCCAGTACTTC. The chain joins TRBV20-1 to TRBJ2-5; the match to TRBD2 covers 13 bases. The CDR3 totals 15 residues. Germline V lookup: CDR1 DFQATT, CDR2 SNEGSKA (reference sequence). V shed 5 bases and J 5 bases; nucleotides not matched to a gene: 8.

This clonotype has just a few counts. This rearrangement joins TRBV5-1 to TRBJ1-1; D not certain. V lost 4 bases and J lost 1, with 8 bases in between. The CDR3 contains 13 residues. CDR1 is SGHRS, CDR2 YFSETQ, per germline. For the CDR3, the DNA is TGCGCCAGCAGCGAGACTGCGAACACTGAAGCTTTCTTT. Protein sequence: CASSETANTEAFF.

The gene calls are TRBV29-1 and TRBJ2-7; the D gene could be TRBD1 or TRBD2 (6 bases each). The ends were cut back, 7 bases at V and 3 bases at J, with 16 bases in the middle. The CDR3 loop spans 13 amino acids. Germline CDR1 and CDR2: SQVTM and ANQGSEA. The CDR3 DNA sequence: TGCAGCGCAATGACAGGAGGGAGCTACGAGCAGTACTTC. Translation gives CSAMTGGSYEQYF.

This clonotype was observed at least ten times. The chain links TRBV5-4 to TRBJ2-7, with 9 bases matching TRBD1. The CDR3 covers 15 residues. Trimming removed 4 bases from V and 4 bases from J; junction bases left unmatched: 9. In germline, CDR1 is SGHNT, CDR2 YYREEE (reference sequence). CDR3 residues: CASSLPGTGTYEQYF. CDR3 nucleotide sequence: TGTGCCAGCAGCCTACCTGGGACAGGGACATACGAGCAGTACTTC.

This clonotype turned up a few times. The chain employs TRBV9 and TRBJ2-5; tentative D call: TRBD2 (7 bases). V gave up 3 bases and J gave up 5 bases, with 17 bases separating them. The V gene's germline CDR1 is SGDLS and CDR2 YYNGEE. The CDR3 has 15 amino acids. The CDR3 region is CASSGHGGAGETQYF. The CDR3 DNA follows: TGTGCCAGCAGCGGGCATGGGGGGGCTGGGGAGACCCAGTACTTC.

This clonotype was seen many times. The genes are TRBV4-3 and TRBJ2-3, with a tentative D call TRBD1 (5 bases). V lost 6 bases to trimming and J lost 3 bases, with 13 bases between them. The germline gives CDR1 LGHNA, CDR2 YSLEER. This CDR3 is 14 amino acids long. This CDR3 is CASRQGIVTDTQYF. Written as DNA, the CDR3 is TGCGCCAGCAGGCAGGGTATAGTTACAGATACGCAGTATTTT.

This clonotype has more than one count but fewer than ten. The rearrangement uses TRBV5-1 and TRBJ2-7; D remains unclear. Trimming took off 0 bases at V and 3 bases at J, with 4 bases between the two ends. The CDR3 totals 12 residues. CDR1 and CDR2 from the germline V gene are SGHRS and YFSETQ. Here the CDR3 reads CASSLVIYEQYF. The CDR3 DNA is TGCGCCAGCAGCTTGGTCATCTACGAGCAGTACTTC.

This clonotype was found a few times. The V gene is TRBV4-3, the J gene TRBJ1-6; unclear D gene. Trimming pared 5 bases from V and 0 bases from J, leaving 17 bases between. The germline V gene encodes CDR1 LGHNA and CDR2 YSLEER. CDR3 length: 18 residues. This CDR3 is CASSSQGKRSSYNSPLHF. CDR3 coding DNA: TGCGCCAGCAGCTCTCAAGGCAAACGTAGCTCCTATAATTCACCCCTCCACTTT.

This clonotype occurred a few times. The chain links TRBV6-5 to TRBJ2-6; D may be TRBD1 (7 bases). The germline V and J ends were trimmed by 0 bases and 4 bases, with 25 bases remaining between them. The V gene's germline CDR1 is MNHEY and CDR2 SVGAGI. This CDR3 region has 21 residues. The CDR3 DNA follows: TGTGCCAGCAGTTACTCGAGACTGGGCGGCCAGGGGGGTGGAGGGGCCAACGTCCTGACTTTC. Residues: CASSYSRLGGQGGGGANVLTF.

In this sample, this clonotype turned up a few times. The CDR3 DNA is TGCGCCAGCAGCTTGAGCCAGGCCTACAATGAGCAGTTCTTC. Amino acids: CASSLSQAYNEQFF. This chain uses TRBV5-1 with TRBJ2-1; D is unresolved. Trimming took 1 base from V and 2 from J, leaving 7 bases between them. The CDR3 extends over 14 amino acids. Germline lookup yields CDR1 SGHRS and CDR2 YFSETQ.

This clonotype has ten or more counts. The chain has TRBV9 and TRBJ1-2, with TRBD1 identical over 7 bases. J gave up 3 bases and V 0 bases, and 8 bases lay outside the gene matches. CDR1 is SGDLS, CDR2 YYNGEE, per germline. This CDR3 has 16 amino acids. CDR3 coding DNA: TGTGCCAGCAGCGTAGCTTGGACCGGACAGGACTATGGCTACACCTTC. Protein: CASSVAWTGQDYGYTF.

This clonotype was seen at least ten times. This chain links TRBV18 with TRBJ2-7, with D possibly matching TRBD1 (6 bases). The V and J ends lost 2 bases and 3 bases respectively, with 23 bases between them. The CDR3 loop spans 18 amino acids. Germline CDR1 is KGHSH and CDR2 is LQKENI. In DNA form, the CDR3 reads TGTGCCAGCTCACCATCGGGAACAGGACCCGCAGGGGTCTACGAGCAGTACGTC. It encodes CASSPSGTGPAGVYEQYV.

This clonotype was picked up many times. For the CDR3, the DNA is TGTGCCAGCAGAACCCAGGGAAATGAGCAGTTCTTC. It codes for CASRTQGNEQFF. The J gene is TRBJ2-1, the V gene TRBV27; D possibly corresponds to TRBD1 (5 bases). Germline V lookup: CDR1 MNHEY, CDR2 SMNVEV (reference sequence). Deletions cut 6 bases from V and 7 bases from J, with 10 bases between. There are 12 residues in the CDR3.

This clonotype was seen more than once but under ten times. The V and J genes are TRBV7-9 and TRBJ2-3; D gene unclear. The CDR3 length is 12 residues. Between the trimmed V and J ends, which lost 5 bases and 7 bases, there was a span of 10 bases. Per germline, CDR1 SEHNR and CDR2 FQNEAQ (reference sequence). In DNA, the CDR3 is TGTGCCAGCAGCGGAAGAGAGTATACGCAGTATTTT. Translating it yields CASSGREYTQYF.

The J gene is TRBJ2-3, the V gene TRBV11-2; the match to TRBD2 covers 9 bases. Per the germline V gene, CDR1 is SGHAT and CDR2 is FQNNGV. V gave up 3 bases and J gave up 2 bases; unmatched junction bases: 3. The length of the CDR3 is 15 residues. CDR3 nucleotide sequence: TGTGCCAGCAGCTTCCCTAGCGGGGACACAGATACGCAGTATTTT. Its translation is CASSFPSGDTDTQYF.

This clonotype appeared many times. The chain is built from TRBV7-6 and TRBJ1-1; D unresolved. V was clipped by 4 bases and J by 1 base, with 7 bases between them. Germline CDR1 is SGHVS and CDR2 is FNYEAQ. There are 13 residues in the CDR3. CDR3 DNA: TGTGCCAGCAGCTCCCAGGAGAACACTGAAGCTTTCTTT. It specifies CASSSQENTEAFF.

This clonotype was detected a few times. Sequence at one end of the junction differs from germline and may be a read error. The chain links TRBV20-1 to TRBJ2-1; D is undetermined. Germline values: CDR1 DFQATT, CDR2 SNEGSKA (reference sequence). This CDR3 region has 14 residues. The chain's CDR3 is CSARLAASYNEQFF. The DNA of the CDR3 is TGCAGTGCTCGTCTCGCGGCATCCTACAACGAGCAGTTCTTC.

The table lists this clonotype with a few counts. The chain links TRBV5-4 to TRBJ2-3; 7 bases align to TRBD1. Germline CDR1 is SGHNT and CDR2 is YYREEE (reference sequence). The CDR3 has 13 residues. J gave up 5 bases and V 4 bases, and 4 bases lay outside the gene matches. Here the CDR3 DNA reads TGTGCCAGCAGCGTGGACAGGCAAGATACGCAGTATTTT. This encodes CASSVDRQDTQYF.

This clonotype was observed a few times. This chain joins TRBV6-5 and TRBJ2-1; maybe TRBD2 (5 bases). There are 13 residues in the CDR3. The germline CDR1 and CDR2 sequences are MNHEY and SVGAGI. V lost 7 bases and J lost 6, with 13 bases in between. This chain's CDR3 is CASNLRGSNEQFF. CDR3 DNA sequence: TGTGCCAGCAATCTCCGGGGTTCCAATGAGCAGTTCTTC.

This clonotype was picked up many times. The rearrangement links TRBV5-1 to TRBJ2-2, with D perhaps TRBD1 or TRBD2 (6 bases each). V lost 2 bases and J 4 bases, leaving 9 bases between the germline ends. Germline V gene sequence: CDR1 SGHRS, CDR2 YFSETQ. The CDR3 is 14 residues long. The CDR3: CASSFEGGTGELFF. The CDR3 bases are TGCGCCAGCAGCTTTGAGGGGGGCACCGGGGAGCTGTTTTTT.

This clonotype was observed a few times. V and J are TRBV3-1 and TRBJ1-2, with D perhaps matching TRBD1 (5 bases). Trimming left V 4 bases short and J 5 bases short, with 11 bases between. Germline values: CDR1 LGHDT, CDR2 YNNKEL (reference sequence). The CDR3 is made up of 13 amino acids. The CDR3, as DNA: TGTGCCAGCAGCCGTTCGGGACCTTATGGCTACACCTTC. This translates into CASSRSGPYGYTF.

This clonotype showed up many times. The CDR3 reads CASSEERLSTDTQYF. The CDR3 DNA follows: TGTGCCAGCAGTGAGGAAAGACTCAGCACAGATACGCAGTATTTT. The gene calls are TRBV27 and TRBJ2-3, with D hard to call. The CDR3 totals 15 residues. The ends were cut back, 5 bases at V and 0 bases at J, with 12 bases in the middle. Germline assignment: CDR1 MNHEY and CDR2 SMNVEV (reference sequence).

This clonotype was counted between two and nine times. The chain carries TRBV9 and TRBJ2-1; 8 bases align to TRBD1. Trimming cost V 8 bases and J 5 bases; bases outside gene matches: 9. The length of the CDR3 is 14 residues. The V gene's germline CDR1 is SGDLS and CDR2 YYNGEE. CDR3 DNA sequence: TGTGCCAGTGCATGGGGACAGGTAAACAATGAGCAGTTCTTC. This gives the protein CASAWGQVNNEQFF.